These 10 T cell receptor beta chains originate from one sample sequenced in a study of identical twins. MiXCR was run by TCRdb on the 5' RACE reads, yielding one entry per CDR3 protein. The sample contains about 240,000 distinct CDR3 sequences, about 10% of which appear only once. The sample consisted of memory T cells sorted from blood. The receptors derive from a man in his fifties or sixties in good health.

This clonotype was seen many times. The V call is TRBV7-6, the J call TRBJ1-1, with TRBD1 matching over 10 bases. With V trimmed by 2 bases and J by 6 bases, 12 bases remained unmatched. The germline gives CDR1 SGHVS, CDR2 FNYEAQ. The CDR3 has 17 amino acids. The CDR3 nucleotides read TGTGCCAGCAGCTTATCCTCAACGGGACAGGGGACGTCTGAAGCTTTCTTT. The encoded protein is CASSLSSTGQGTSEAFF.

This chain uses TRBV28 with TRBJ2-5; no clear D gene. Germline V gene sequence: CDR1 MDHEN, CDR2 SYDVKM. Between the trimmed V and J ends, which lost 4 bases and 1 base, there was a span of 4 bases. The CDR3 length is 12 residues. CDR3 nucleotides: TGTGCCAGCAGTTCCAGCCAAGAGACCCAGTACTTC. The encoded protein is CASSSSQETQYF.

This clonotype was counted a few times. The rearrangement joins TRBV5-6 to TRBJ1-5, with a tentative D call TRBD1 (5 bases). Germline V CDR1 and CDR2: SGHDT, YYEEEE. Trimming cost V 0 bases and J 6 bases, with 13 bases left between them. CDR3 length: 15 residues. The CDR3 bases are TGTGCCAGCAGCTTGGGGGGGTTGTCGGCTCAGCCCCAGCATTTT. Translation: CASSLGGLSAQPQHF.

This clonotype was counted many times. The chain couples TRBV28 to TRBJ2-1; D not resolved. The germline V gene encodes CDR1 MDHEN and CDR2 SYDVKM. CDR3 size: 15 residues. Trimming took 5 bases from V and 0 from J, leaving 11 bases between them. The CDR3 DNA reads as TGTGCCAGCAGTCCTTCTGGTCTCTCCTACAATGAGCAGTTCTTC. It is translated as CASSPSGLSYNEQFF.

In this sample, this clonotype turned up many times. The chain combines TRBV20-1 with TRBJ2-1; TRBD2 matches 12 bases. The CDR3 runs to 15 residues. The ends lost 6 bases at V and 5 bases at J; junction bases unmatched: 8. Germline assignment: CDR1 DFQATT and CDR2 SNEGSKA (reference sequence). The CDR3 DNA reads as TGCAGTGCGAGGTGGACTAGCGGGATGGACAATGAGCAGTTCTTC. Amino acids: CSARWTSGMDNEQFF.

This clonotype showed up many times. V and J are TRBV3-1 and TRBJ2-7, with D possibly matching TRBD2 (6 bases). Germline loops: CDR1 LGHDT, CDR2 YNNKEL (reference sequence). CDR3 length: 14 amino acids. V lost 3 bases, J lost 3 bases, and 12 bases lay in between. CDR3 region: CASSHMGGVYEQYF. The CDR3 DNA reads TGTGCCAGCAGCCATATGGGGGGAGTCTACGAGCAGTACTTC.

The chain is built from TRBV2 and TRBJ2-7; 9 bases map to TRBD2. Germline CDR1 reads SNHLY; CDR2 reads FYNNEI. The CDR3 runs 14 residues. Trimming cost V 4 bases and J 2 bases; bases outside gene matches: 3. The CDR3 coding sequence is TGTGCCAGCAGTGTGTCTAGCGGGACCTACGAGCAGTACTTC. This translates into CASSVSSGTYEQYF.

The table lists this clonotype with a few counts. The CDR3 bases are TGTGCCAGTAGTATAGCCGGGAGCCTCTACGAGCAGTACTTC. This sequence encodes CASSIAGSLYEQYF. This sequence joins TRBV19 and TRBJ2-7, with D perhaps matching TRBD2 (6 bases). This CDR3 is built from 14 residues. V lost 1 base, J lost 3 bases, and 10 bases lay in between. Germline CDR1 reads LNHDA; CDR2 reads SQIVND (reference sequence).

The chain carries TRBV29-1 and TRBJ2-7; 10 nucleotides line up with TRBD1. CDR1 and CDR2 (germline): SQVTM, ANQGSEA. The CDR3 contains 14 residues. J lost 5 bases, V lost 4 bases, and 8 bases had no gene match. The CDR3 DNA is TGCAGCGTTGCAGTTGCCGGGACAGGGGACGAGCAGTACTTC. This codes for CSVAVAGTGDEQYF.

This clonotype came up many times. The CDR3 here is CSATIPGGRGTEAFF. CDR3 coding DNA: TGCAGTGCTACTATACCGGGGGGAAGGGGGACTGAAGCTTTCTTT. The chain carries TRBV20-1 and TRBJ1-1, with D tentatively TRBD1 (6 bases). The V end was cut by 4 bases, the J end by 5 bases, with 20 bases between. Germline V gives CDR1 DFQATT, CDR2 SNEGSKA (reference sequence). This CDR3 comprises 15 residues.